Below, 10 T cell receptor beta chains from the same sample are listed, as sequenced in a study of T cell responses to AZD1222 COVID-19 vaccine. Repertoires were generated with immunoSEQ multiplex PCR, while TCRdb's copy carries only in-frame clones and drops some. In the table there are 150,000 to 200,000 clones, 90% of which are singletons. Sequencing was performed on peripheral blood, taken on day 0 of AZD1222 vaccination. These TCRs come from an adult in good health.

The V call is TRBV6-2 or TRBV6-3, the J call TRBJ1-6; the D is unclear. The CDR3 loop spans 14 amino acids. Germline lookup yields CDR1 MNHEY and CDR2 SVGEGT. V shed 2 bases and J shed 1 base, with 3 bases lying between them. The CDR3 coding sequence is TGTGCCAGCAGTTACAGATCCTATAATTCACCCCTCCACTTT. It translates to CASSYRSYNSPLHF.

The chain employs TRBV27 and TRBJ2-1; D not certain. Germline loops: CDR1 MNHEY, CDR2 SMNVEV (reference sequence). With 2 bases removed from V and 5 bases from J, the gap between germline ends came to 13 bases. There are 15 residues in the CDR3. The CDR3 sequence: CASSLTDYTNNEQFF. In DNA form, the CDR3 reads TGTGCCAGCAGTTTAACGGATTACACAAACAATGAGCAGTTCTTC.

Of note for this clone: An end of the junction differs from the germline gene, which may be a read error. The rearrangement joins TRBV5-5 to TRBJ1-1; D perhaps matches TRBD1 (5 bases). Germline CDR1 SGHKS, CDR2 YYEKEE (reference sequence). The length of the CDR3 is 13 residues. The CDR3 coding sequence is TGTGCCAGCACCTTGGGGCGGTTCACTGAAGCTTTCTTT. This gives the protein CASTLGRFTEAFF.

The chain combines TRBV5-4 with TRBJ1-6, with D tentatively TRBD1 (5 bases). The V end was cut by 0 bases, the J end by 10 bases, with 17 bases between. Germline CDR1 is SGHNT and CDR2 is YYREEE (reference sequence). This CDR3 has 16 amino acids. Here the CDR3 reads CASSLVRGASGSPLHF. CDR3 DNA: TGTGCCAGCAGCTTGGTAAGGGGCGCTTCGGGGTCACCCCTCCACTTT.

The genes are TRBV30 and TRBJ1-6; D unclear. The CDR3 consists of 16 residues. Germline CDR1 is GTSNPN and CDR2 is SVGIG (reference sequence). Trimming took off 2 bases at V and 0 bases at J, with 11 bases between the two ends. This CDR3 is CAWSFHVSSYNSPLHF. CDR3 nucleotide sequence: TGTGCCTGGAGTTTTCATGTAAGCTCCTATAATTCACCCCTCCACTTT. Based on the CDR3 plus reference TRBV30 and TRBJ1-6, the full variable domain is SQTIHQWPATLVQPVGSPLSLECTVEGTSNPNLYWYRQAAGRGLQLLFYSVGIGQISSEVPQNLSASRPQDRQFILSSKKLLLSDSGFYLCAWSFHVSSYNSPLHFGNGTRLTVT.

The gene calls are TRBV5-6 and TRBJ1-1; maybe TRBD1 (5 bases). V lost 0 bases and J lost 12, with 12 bases in between. Germline assignment: CDR1 SGHDT and CDR2 YYEEEE. The CDR3 contains 12 residues. CDR3 nucleotides: TGTGCCAGCAGCTTGGGAGGGACTAGAACTTTCTTT. Its protein product is CASSLGGTRTFF.

This chain connects TRBV5-1 to TRBJ2-5, with 8 bases matching TRBD2. V was clipped by 5 bases and J by 4 bases; unmatched bases: 7. Germline V gives CDR1 SGHRS, CDR2 YFSETQ. This CDR3 is built from 14 residues. CDR3: CASSFGGETETQYF. In nucleotides, the CDR3 is TGCGCCAGCAGTTTCGGGGGGGAAACAGAGACCCAGTACTTC.

This sequence joins TRBV4-3 and TRBJ1-2; D might be TRBD1 (5 bases). The CDR3 length is 15 residues. Germline V gene lookup returns CDR1 LGHNA and CDR2 YSLEER. Between the trimmed V and J ends, which lost 0 bases and 4 bases, there was a span of 12 bases. The CDR3 region has the DNA TGCGCCAGCAGCCAAGATGGCCAGGGCAGCTATGGCTACACCTTC. Translation gives CASSQDGQGSYGYTF.

This clone has only one observation. The chain uses TRBV6-5 and TRBJ2-7; 7 nucleotides agree with TRBD1. The CDR3 consists of 14 residues. V dropped 0 bases and J dropped 7; count of bases not matched to a gene: 6. CDR1 and CDR2 from the germline V gene are MNHEY and SVGAGI. DNA for the CDR3: TGTGCCAGCAGTTACTCCAGGGACAGCCTAGAGCAGTACTTC. This codes for CASSYSRDSLEQYF.

The rearrangement joins TRBV9 to TRBJ2-2; 9 positions match TRBD1. The CDR3 sequence is 16 residues long. With V trimmed by 3 bases and J by 6 bases, 9 bases remained unmatched. CDR1 and CDR2 (germline): SGDLS, YYNGEE. The CDR3 DNA reads TGTGCCAGCAGCGCGCCTCGGACAGGGGTGCCCGGGGAGCTGTTTTTT. This codes for CASSAPRTGVPGELFF.